This T cell receptor beta chain was captured in a study of blood T cell repertoires in COVID-19. Study at large: Sites across the United States, Italy and Spain contributed samples from acute and convalescent COVID-19. The cDNA or gDNA used as material had been derived from T cells, B-cell-depleted T cells, or PBMCs.

Profiling relied on immunoSEQ multiplex PCR, and the TCRdb table lists in-frame clones only, not all of them. The repertoire holds some 300,000 clones, with around 88% as singletons. Trimming took off 2 bases at V and 2 bases at J, with 10 bases between the two ends. Germline V gene data show CDR1 as MGHRA and CDR2 as YSYEKL. CDR3 size: 16 residues. The TCR was taken from a woman aged 25 to 39 who had recovered from COVID-19. Material: peripheral blood. The rearrangement links TRBV4-1 to TRBJ2-6, with D perhaps matching TRBD1 (5 bases). CDR3 nucleotide sequence: TGCGCCAGCAGCCAAACTGTAGGGGCTGGGGCCAACGTCCTGACTTTC. The encoded protein is CASSQTVGAGANVLTF.